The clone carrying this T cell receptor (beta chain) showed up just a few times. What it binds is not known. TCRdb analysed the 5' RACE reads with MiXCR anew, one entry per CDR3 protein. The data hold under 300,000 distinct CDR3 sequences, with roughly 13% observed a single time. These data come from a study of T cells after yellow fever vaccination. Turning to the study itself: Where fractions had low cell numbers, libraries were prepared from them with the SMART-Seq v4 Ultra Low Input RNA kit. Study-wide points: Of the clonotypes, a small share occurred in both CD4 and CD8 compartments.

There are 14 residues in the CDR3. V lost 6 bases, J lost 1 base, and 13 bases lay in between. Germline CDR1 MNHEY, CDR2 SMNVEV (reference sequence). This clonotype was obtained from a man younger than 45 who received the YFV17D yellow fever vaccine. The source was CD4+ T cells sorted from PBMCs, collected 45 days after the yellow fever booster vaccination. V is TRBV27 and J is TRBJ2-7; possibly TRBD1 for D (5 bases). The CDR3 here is CASSFSRQSYEQYF. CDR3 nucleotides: TGTGCCAGCAGCTTCTCACGACAGTCCTACGAGCAGTACTTC.